A single sample is the source of the 28 T cell receptor beta chains below, sequenced in a study of T-cell reconstitution after alpha-beta-depleted transplantation in children. Library preparation (for TCRbeta) was performed with unique molecular identifiers. TCRdb analysed the PCR reads with MiXCR anew, one entry per CDR3 protein. The sample carries 300,000 to 400,000 distinct CDR3 sequences, 23% recorded once. Material: PBMCs, mostly from graft donor cells, obtained 180 days after TCRalphabeta/CD19-depleted stem cell transplant. Every receptor here comes from a male patient younger than 18 who had a stem cell transplant for acute lymphoblastic leukemia, so the T cells may come from the graft donor.

There are a few counts of this clonotype. The J gene is TRBJ2-7, the V gene TRBV29-1; D may be TRBD1 (6 bases). The CDR3 is 12 residues long. Germline CDR1 reads SQVTM; CDR2 reads ANQGSEA. V lost 6 bases, J lost 3 bases, and 12 bases lay in between. CDR3 coding DNA: TGCAGCGTCCGGAAACAGGGCTACGAGCAGTACTTC. Translated, it gives CSVRKQGYEQYF.

A few counts support this clonotype. V usage is TRBV6-1 and J usage is TRBJ2-7; the match to TRBD2 covers 7 bases. Germline V gene data show CDR1 as MNHNS and CDR2 as SASEGT. The CDR3 spans 16 residues. The V gene end was trimmed by 5 bases and the J gene end by 2 bases; junction bases not matched to a gene: 12. In nucleotides, the CDR3 is TGTGCCAGCAGTATGACCGGGACTAAGACCACCTACGAGCAGTACTTC. This gives the protein CASSMTGTKTTYEQYF.

The chain employs TRBV7-6 and TRBJ1-2; no clear D gene. Trimming took off 1 base at V and 0 bases at J, with 9 bases between the two ends. Germline V gene lookup returns CDR1 SGHVS and CDR2 FNYEAQ. The CDR3 has 15 amino acids. CDR3 sequence: CASSLESTANYGYTF. The CDR3 nucleotides are TGTGCCAGCAGCTTAGAGTCTACCGCTAACTATGGCTACACCTTC.

The chain couples TRBV5-1 to TRBJ1-1, with D tentatively TRBD1 (5 bases). Germline assignment: CDR1 SGHRS and CDR2 YFSETQ. Trimming removed 2 bases at V and 1 base at J, with 15 bases between. The CDR3 sequence is 16 residues long. The DNA for the CDR3 is TGCGCCAGCAGCTTTTCCCCAGGGAGATGGAACACTGAAGCTTTCTTT. As protein: CASSFSPGRWNTEAFF.

This chain links TRBV5-1 with TRBJ2-1; the D is unclear. The CDR3 loop spans 15 amino acids. Germline V lookup: CDR1 SGHRS, CDR2 YFSETQ. Trimming took 4 bases from V and 2 from J, leaving 13 bases between them. In nucleotides, the CDR3 is TGCGCCAGCAGCGCCCGACCCGACCCCTACAATGAGCAGTTCTTC. It is translated as CASSARPDPYNEQFF.

The rearrangement joins TRBV12-3 or TRBV12-4 to TRBJ2-3, with a tentative D call TRBD1 (5 bases). Trimming took off 3 bases at V and 2 bases at J, with 15 bases between the two ends. The CDR3 has 16 residues. In DNA form, the CDR3 reads TGTGCCAGCAGTTTTCAGGGATGGAGTAACACAGATACGCAGTATTTT. It translates to CASSFQGWSNTDTQYF.

This clonotype has more than one count but fewer than ten. The chain has TRBV20-1 and TRBJ2-1; 10 bases align to TRBD2. There are 14 residues in the CDR3. Germline trimming cut 3 bases from V and 6 bases from J; bases unmatched to any gene: 5. Germline V gene lookup returns CDR1 DFQATT and CDR2 SNEGSKA (reference sequence). The CDR3 bases are TGCAGTGCTAGGTCTAGCGGGAGTGTCAATGAGCAGTTCTTC. Protein sequence: CSARSSGSVNEQFF.

This clonotype was seen at least ten times. J is TRBJ2-3 and V is TRBV12-3 or TRBV12-4, with 9 bases that match TRBD2. Trimming took 4 bases from V and 0 from J; bases not matched to a gene: 5. This CDR3 has 16 residues. The CDR3: CASSSTSGTSTDTQYF. CDR3 in DNA: TGTGCCAGCAGTTCGACTAGCGGAACTAGCACAGATACGCAGTATTTT.

This clonotype was recorded a few times. V usage is TRBV14 and J usage is TRBJ2-7, with D possibly being TRBD1 (6 bases). Trimming cost V 5 bases and J 4 bases, with 21 bases left between them. Germline V gives CDR1 SGHDN, CDR2 FVKESK. This CDR3 comprises 16 residues. CDR3 coding DNA: TGTGCCAGCAGCAACGGCAAGACGTGGGGGCGGTACGAGCAGTACTTC. This codes for CASSNGKTWGRYEQYF.

This clonotype was found a few times. The chain couples TRBV11-2 to TRBJ1-1; no reliable D call. V was shortened by 5 bases and J by 8 bases, with 21 bases between the two germline ends. Germline CDR1 SGHAT, CDR2 FQNNGV. CDR3 length: 15 residues. CDR3 region: CASSLPQAKKGEAFF. The DNA for the CDR3 is TGTGCCAGCAGCCTACCCCAGGCGAAGAAAGGGGAAGCTTTCTTT.

The table lists this clonotype with a few counts. The chain combines TRBV15 with TRBJ2-7; a weak D match, TRBD2 (5 bases). The V gene lost 6 bases and the J gene lost 1 base, with 16 bases spanning the gap. This CDR3 is 15 amino acids long. Per the germline V gene, CDR1 is LNHNV and CDR2 is YYDKDF (reference sequence). CDR3 region: CATRTTNGLSYEQYF. The CDR3 DNA sequence: TGTGCCACCAGGACCACAAACGGACTTTCCTACGAGCAGTACTTC.

This clonotype turned up a few times. The rearrangement links TRBV12-3 or TRBV12-4 to TRBJ1-6, with D possibly matching TRBD1 (5 bases). With 3 bases removed from V and 9 bases from J, the gap between germline ends came to 21 bases. This CDR3 has 17 residues. The CDR3 nucleotides read TGTGCCAGCAGTTTCGGGGCAGGAGTGGAATATGGTTCACCCCTCCACTTT. Its translation: CASSFGAGVEYGSPLHF.

The rearrangement uses TRBV5-1 and TRBJ1-2; tentatively, D is TRBD1 (6 bases). The length of the CDR3 is 16 residues. Trimming removed 2 bases at V and 2 bases at J, with 16 bases between. Germline V gives CDR1 SGHRS, CDR2 YFSETQ. The CDR3 DNA sequence: TGCGCCAGCAGCTTTGGGGGCGGGACCCCGAACTATGGCTACACCTTC. Its translation is CASSFGGGTPNYGYTF.

In its sample, this clonotype was seen many times. The V gene is TRBV5-1, the J gene TRBJ2-1; the D is unclear. V was pared by 0 bases and J by 4 bases, with 14 bases between. CDR1 and CDR2 from the germline V gene are SGHRS and YFSETQ. CDR3 length: 16 amino acids. The CDR3 protein is CASSLAVSETYNEQFF. The CDR3 DNA reads TGCGCCAGCAGCTTGGCCGTTTCGGAAACTTACAATGAGCAGTTCTTC.

A word on this clonotype: One end of the junction does not line up with germline, which may come from a read error. This chain connects TRBV5-1 to TRBJ1-2, with D uncertain. The CDR3 spans 14 residues. Germline-derived CDR1 and CDR2 are SGHRS and YFSETQ. The CDR3, as DNA: TGCGCCAGCAGAGAAGGTGGAGGGAGGTATGGCTACCCCTTC. Amino acid sequence: CASREGGGRYGYPF.

The chain recombines TRBV4-1 with TRBJ1-1; no definite D call. The V gene lost 0 bases and the J gene lost 5 bases, with 13 bases spanning the gap. Germline V CDR1 and CDR2: MGHRA, YSYEKL. This CDR3 has 15 residues. The CDR3 loop is CASSQDPTRITEAFF. CDR3 bases: TGCGCCAGCAGCCAAGATCCGACCAGGATTACTGAAGCTTTCTTT.

This clonotype showed up just a few times. V and J are TRBV19 and TRBJ2-2, with TRBD1 matching 7 bases. CDR3 length equals 18 residues. Germline-derived CDR1 and CDR2 are LNHDA and SQIVND (reference sequence). The junction had 19 bases not matched to a gene; V was cut back by 6 bases and J by 6 bases. As DNA, the CDR3 is TGTGCCAGTAGACCGCCACAGGGGTGGGTCATAGGGGCCGGGGAGCTGTTTTTT. Its translation: CASRPPQGWVIGAGELFF.

V is TRBV5-1 and J is TRBJ1-1; a possible D gene is TRBD1 (6 bases). Germline V CDR1 and CDR2: SGHRS, YFSETQ. This CDR3 comprises 17 residues. V was trimmed by 5 bases and J by 2 bases, leaving 22 bases between them. The CDR3 protein is CASSSDRYLSVNTEAFF. As DNA, the CDR3 is TGCGCCAGCAGTTCCGACAGGTATCTCTCGGTTAACACTGAAGCTTTCTTT.

V and J are TRBV12-3 or TRBV12-4 and TRBJ2-1, with D tentatively TRBD1 or TRBD2 (5 bases each). Trimming took off 3 bases at V and 0 bases at J, with 9 bases between the two ends. This CDR3 spans 15 amino acids. CDR3 loop: CASSFGASSYNEQFF. CDR3 in DNA: TGTGCCAGCAGTTTCGGGGCGAGCTCCTACAATGAGCAGTTCTTC.

The V gene is TRBV7-8, the J gene TRBJ1-5, with D hard to call. This CDR3 is 15 amino acids long. The germline CDR1 and CDR2 sequences are SGHVS and FQNEAQ. Trimming shortened V by 2 bases and J by 3 bases, and 11 bases separated the two germline ends. CDR3 region: CASSLRSSFNQPQHF. DNA of the CDR3: TGTGCCAGCAGCTTACGGTCCAGCTTCAATCAGCCCCAGCATTTT. Filled out from reference TRBV7-8 and TRBJ1-5, the complete variable domain reads GAGVSQSPRYKVAKRGQDVALRCDPISGHVSLFWYQQALGQGPEFLTYFQNEAQLDKSGLPSDRFFAERPEGSVSTLKIQRTQQEDSAVYLCASSLRSSFNQPQHFGDGTRLSIL.

This clonotype was seen more than once but under ten times. The genes are TRBV12-3 or TRBV12-4 and TRBJ2-7; TRBD1 matches 8 bases. The ends lost 0 bases at V and 4 bases at J; junction bases unmatched: 5. CDR3 length: 15 amino acids. The CDR3 region has the DNA TGTGCCAGCAGTTTAGCAGGACAGGGCAAGTACGAGCAGTACTTC. Residues: CASSLAGQGKYEQYF.

The DNA of the CDR3 is TGCAGTGCTAGACCCCCAGCGGATCAGCCCCAGCATTTT. This encodes CSARPPADQPQHF. The chain links TRBV20-1 to TRBJ1-5, with D hard to call. Trimming cost V 2 bases and J 5 bases, with 10 bases left between them. Germline V lookup: CDR1 DFQATT, CDR2 SNEGSKA (reference sequence). The CDR3 totals 13 residues.

V is TRBV10-3 and J is TRBJ2-1; 9 bases agree with TRBD2. V was clipped by 2 bases and J by 8 bases; unmatched bases: 7. CDR3 length equals 15 residues. CDR1 is ENHRY and CDR2 is SYGVKD in the germline V gene. The CDR3, as DNA: TGTGCCATCAGTGAGGAAGCTAGCGGGATAGATGAGCAGTTCTTC. Amino acid sequence: CAISEEASGIDEQFF.

This clonotype was seen many times. The chain carries TRBV7-3 and TRBJ2-2; the D is unclear. V dropped 9 bases and J dropped 5 bases, with 7 bases sitting between them. The CDR3 is made up of 11 amino acids. CDR1 is SGHTA and CDR2 is FQGTGA in the germline V gene. The CDR3 nucleotides read TGTGCCAGTTCGAGAACCGGGGAGCTGTTTTTT. It codes for CASSRTGELFF.

This clonotype was observed a handful of times. The chain combines TRBV20-1 with TRBJ1-1; D perhaps matches TRBD1 (5 bases). Germline values: CDR1 DFQATT, CDR2 SNEGSKA (reference sequence). The V end was cut by 2 bases, the J end by 1 base, with 17 bases between. There are 16 residues in the CDR3. In DNA form, the CDR3 reads TGCAGTGCTAGACCCAATCGTGGGACGACGAACACTGAAGCTTTCTTT. Protein product: CSARPNRGTTNTEAFF.

This clonotype was found a few times. V and J are TRBV20-1 and TRBJ2-3; D is possibly TRBD2 (7 bases). Germline values: CDR1 DFQATT, CDR2 SNEGSKA (reference sequence). CDR3 size: 13 residues. The V and J ends lost 7 bases and 4 bases respectively, with 15 bases between them. Here the CDR3 reads CSGGGREPDTQYF. CDR3 in DNA: TGCAGTGGGGGGGGGCGGGAGCCAGATACGCAGTATTTT.

Only a few counts were recorded for this clonotype. The V and J genes are TRBV12-3 or TRBV12-4 and TRBJ1-5; 7 positions match TRBD1. The CDR3 has 13 amino acids. V lost 7 bases, J lost 6 bases, and 6 bases stayed unmatched. Here the CDR3 DNA reads TGTGCCAGCAATTCAGGGGGGGCTCAGCCCCAGCATTTT. Protein sequence: CASNSGGAQPQHF.

The chain recombines TRBV7-6 with TRBJ1-5; D is possibly TRBD1 (6 bases). Trimming pared 5 bases from V and 2 bases from J, leaving 13 bases between. Germline V gives CDR1 SGHVS, CDR2 FNYEAQ. CDR3 length: 15 residues. The DNA for the CDR3 is TGTGCCAGCAGCCTCCAGGGGCCCGGCAATCAGCCCCAGCATTTT. Translated: CASSLQGPGNQPQHF.